This TCR beta chain comes out of a study of T-cell memory formation after mild COVID-19. Study observations and caveats: Researchers found some responding clones in pre-infection memory, a sign that cross-reactive memory joined.

Looked up from germline, CDR1 is KGHSH and CDR2 is LQKENI. V gave up 2 bases and J gave up 4 bases, with 6 bases separating them. The CDR3 extends over 14 amino acids. TCRdb reprocessed the 5' RACE reads via MiXCR and lists one record per CDR3 protein. The sample records about 200,000 distinct CDR3 sequences, more than 8% being singletons. As regards this clonotype: Its antigen is as yet unknown.

Source material: PBMCs or a T cell subset sorted from them (not recorded which). The chain employs TRBV18 and TRBJ2-6; no reliable D call. The TCR sequence derives from a man younger than 35 who had mild COVID-19 (a few samples of this study predate the infection). Cell type and time point are not known. The CDR3 DNA is TGTGCCAGCTCACCAGGGTCCGGGGCCAACGTCCTGACTTTC. Translated: CASSPGSGANVLTF.